Below, one T cell receptor beta chain is given with its context. Its antigen is unidentified. J lost 1 base, V lost 0 bases, and 6 bases had no gene match. The V gene's germline CDR1 is LNHDA and CDR2 SQIVND (reference sequence). There are 17 residues in the CDR3. These data belong to a study of OX40 agonist ivuxolimab in advanced cancers. Across the whole study: The dose-escalation cohort was roughly 83% male, with a mean age of 60 years, ranging roughly 20 to 80.

Blood got drawn at baseline, again on cycle 4 day 1, and then on cycle 7 day 1. Sequenced by immunoSEQ multiplex PCR; TCRdb stores in-frame clones only, minus some. Of more than 40,000 clones detected, 82% appear once; the ten largest clones hold about 1.8%. Overall study results and limits: At doses 0.1 to 3.0 mg/kg, CD4+ and CD8+ clones expanded. Fewer expanded clones were found on average in CD4+ than in CD8+ T cells.

V usage is TRBV19 and J usage is TRBJ1-5, with 7 bases matching TRBD1. The sample consisted of CD4+ or CD8+ T cells sorted from blood, taken in a trial of the OX40 agonist ivuxolimab. The clonotype originates from an adult with an advanced solid tumor such as melanoma, head and neck, liver or kidney cancer. This CDR3 reads CASSIDLGRGSNQPQHF. CDR3 DNA sequence: TGTGCCAGTAGTATAGATTTAGGCAGGGGGAGCAATCAGCCCCAGCATTTT.